This is a list of T cell receptor beta chains from one sample in a study of blood T cell repertoires in COVID-19. The table came from immunoSEQ multiplex PCR; TCRdb's copy has only in-frame clones and leaves some out. The sample consists of more than 250,000 clones, about 87% of them appearing once. Sequences were obtained from peripheral blood. All receptors come from a woman aged 45 to 65 with COVID-19, enrolled during active disease. Each CDR3 is given with its conserved first and last residue. D genes are given only for firm matches. Clone size is not always given. Where it is, it says once, few, many or a class for expanded clones.

D	V	size	J	DNA	CDR3
NA	TRBV6-1	NA	TRBJ2-3	TGTGCCAGCAGTGACAGGGTTCCCACAGATACGCAGTATTTT	CASSDRVPTDTQYF
TRBD1	TRBV3-1/TRBV3-2	NA	TRBJ1-2	TGTGCCAGCAGCCGATTCTCCTTGGACAGGGGAGGAGAGGACTATGGCTACACCTTC	CASSRFSLDRGGEDYGYTF
NA	TRBV10-3	NA	TRBJ2-5	TGTGCCATCAGTGATCCCAGGTTTGAAGGAGAGACCCAGTACTTC	CAISDPRFEGETQYF
TRBD1	TRBV5-1	once	TRBJ2-4	TGCGCCAGCAGCTCCGCCGGGACAGCAAACATTCAGTACTTC	CASSSAGTANIQYF
NA	TRBV30	NA	TRBJ1-5	TGTGCCTGGAGTGTAGGGGGGGCGGGTGGTCAGCCCCAGCATTTT	CAWSVGGAGGQPQHF
NA	TRBV19	NA	TRBJ1-2	TGTGCCAGTAGTCGGACAGAGAACTATGGCTACACCTTC	CASSRTENYGYTF
TRBD1	TRBV2	once	TRBJ2-7	TGTGCCAGCAGTGTGGACAGGGACTACGAGCAGTACTTC	CASSVDRDYEQYF
TRBD1	TRBV27	NA	TRBJ1-2	TGTGCCAGCAGTTTGGCAGGGGGCAACTATGGCTACACCTTC	CASSLAGGNYGYTF
TRBD1	TRBV15	NA	TRBJ1-2	TGTGCCACCAGCACTCCACGTAGGGGGCGAAGGGGCGACTATGGCTACACCTTC	CATSTPRRGRRGDYGYTF
TRBD1	TRBV6-2/TRBV6-3	NA	TRBJ1-5	TGTGCCAGCAGTTACTGGGACAGGCACAATCAGCCCCAGCATTTT	CASSYWDRHNQPQHF
TRBD1	TRBV30	once	TRBJ1-2	TGTGCCTGGAGTGTAAGGGGGACAGGGTATGGCTACACCTTC	CAWSVRGTGYGYTF
TRBD1	TRBV2	NA	TRBJ1-2	TGTGCCAGCAGTTCTAGGACAGGCGGCTACACCTTC	CASSSRTGGYTF
TRBD1	TRBV19	NA	TRBJ1-1	TGTGCCAGTAGGGTTACAGGGGACACTGAAGCTTTCTTT	CASRVTGDTEAFF
TRBD1	TRBV5-1	NA	TRBJ2-7	TGCGCCAGCAGCCGCCAGGGGGACTCCTACGAGCAGTACTTC	CASSRQGDSYEQYF
NA	TRBV7-2	NA	TRBJ2-2	TGTGCCAGCAGCGCTGGGGCCACCGGGGAGCTGTTTTTT	CASSAGATGELFF
NA	TRBV28	NA	TRBJ2-6	TGTGCCAGCAGTCCACAGTTGGGTGGGGCCAACGTCCTGACTTTC	CASSPQLGGANVLTF
TRBD1	TRBV27	once	TRBJ2-5	TGTGCCAGCACCCGCACAGGGGAAGTAGGGGAGACCCAGTACTTC	CASTRTGEVGETQYF
TRBD2	TRBV24-1	NA	TRBJ2-3	TGTGCCACCAGTGATGGACTAGCGAGCGGTGATACGCAGTATTTT	CATSDGLASGDTQYF
NA	TRBV11-3	NA	TRBJ2-1	TGTGCCAGCAGCTTCGGACACGGGAATGAGCAGTTCTTC	CASSFGHGNEQFF
NA	TRBV5-6	NA	TRBJ2-7	TGTGCCAGCAGCTTGCGGAGGTCGGGGATCCCCTACGAGCAGTACTTC	CASSLRRSGIPYEQYF
TRBD1	TRBV7-9	NA	TRBJ1-2	TGTGCCAGCAGCCTAACAGGGGTATATAGCTATGGCTACACCTTC	CASSLTGVYSYGYTF
TRBD1	TRBV27	NA	TRBJ1-1	TGTGCCAGCAGTAAGGGACAGGGAGTAACTGAAGCTTTCTTT	CASSKGQGVTEAFF
TRBD1	TRBV19	NA	TRBJ2-5	TGTGCCAGTAGCATCGGACAGGGCATGGGAGAGACCCAGTACTTC	CASSIGQGMGETQYF
TRBD1	TRBV7-3	NA	TRBJ2-7	TGTGCCAGCAGCTTAACGGGACAGTACGAGCAGTACTTC	CASSLTGQYEQYF
TRBD1	TRBV3-1/TRBV3-2	NA	TRBJ1-2	TGTGCCAGCAGCCCACAGGGGTTCTATGGCTACACCTTC	CASSPQGFYGYTF
TRBD1	TRBV10-2	NA	TRBJ2-3	TGCGCCATCAAGGGGAGGGAGACAGGGGGCGCCGGGAGCACAGATACGCAGTATTTT	CAIKGRETGGAGSTDTQYF
NA	TRBV30	NA	TRBJ1-1	TGTGCCTGGCTCTCCAGTGACATGAACACTGAAGCTTTCTTT	CAWLSSDMNTEAFF
TRBD1	TRBV5-1	NA	TRBJ1-3	TGCGCCAGCAGCCCAGGGACAGTCGATTCCGGAAACACCATATATTTT	CASSPGTVDSGNTIYF
NA	TRBV5-4	NA	TRBJ1-2	TGTGCCAGCAGCTTCCCGGGGACAAGGGGCCCTAACTATGGCTACACCTTC	CASSFPGTRGPNYGYTF
NA	TRBV3-1/TRBV3-2	NA	TRBJ1-1	TGTGCCAGCAGCCAAGATCTTAAGGTGACACCAGATGAAGCTTTCTTT	CASSQDLKVTPDEAFF
NA	TRBV12-5	NA	TRBJ2-1	TGTGCTAGTGGTTTGGCAGGGGTCAATGAGCAGTTCTTC	CASGLAGVNEQFF
NA	TRBV7-9	few	TRBJ1-1	TGTGCCAGCAGCTTACAGGGAGGGAACACTGAAGCTTTCTTT	CASSLQGGNTEAFF
TRBD1	TRBV7-9	NA	TRBJ2-7	TGTGCCAGCAGCTTTACCGGCCAGGGGGCTGTCTACGAGCAGTACTTC	CASSFTGQGAVYEQYF
TRBD2	TRBV5-4	once	TRBJ2-7	TGTGCCAGCAGCAGTGGACTAGCGGGAGTCTACGAGCAGTACTTC	CASSSGLAGVYEQYF
TRBD1	TRBV9	NA	TRBJ1-1	TGTGCCAGCAGCGTCCAGGGAGACAGGGGTGAAGCTTTCTTT	CASSVQGDRGEAFF
TRBD1	TRBV5-1	once	TRBJ2-6	TGCGCCAGCAGCTCGGCGACAGGGGGAGTCGCTGGGGCCAACGTCCTGACTTTC	CASSSATGGVAGANVLTF
NA	TRBV11-3	NA	TRBJ1-6	TGTGCCAGCAGCTTCGACCTTAACAAGGGGTCACCCCTCCACTTT	CASSFDLNKGSPLHF
NA	TRBV21-1	NA	TRBJ2-3	TGTGCCAGCAGCAAAAGGACTAGCGGGAGACATACGCAGTATTTT	CASSKRTSGRHTQYF
NA	TRBV30	NA	TRBJ1-2	TGTGCCTGGGACGAGACACTCTATGGCTACACCTTC	CAWDETLYGYTF
NA	TRBV19	NA	TRBJ1-5	TGTGCCAGTAGTTATGGGGGGTTCAATCAGCCCCAGCATTTT	CASSYGGFNQPQHF
NA	TRBV20-1	NA	TRBJ2-1	TGCAGTGCTATTGACAGGCTTAATGAGCAGTTCTTC	CSAIDRLNEQFF
NA	TRBV19	NA	TRBJ1-3	TGTGCCAGTACCTGGGCCGGGACAACTGGAAACACCATATATTTT	CASTWAGTTGNTIYF
NA	TRBV10-3	NA	TRBJ1-1	TGTGCCATCAGTCCCGCTAGCGGAGTTGCCATGAACACTGAAGCTTTCTTT	CAISPASGVAMNTEAFF
NA	TRBV7-9	NA	TRBJ2-1	TGTGCCAGCAGCTTCCTCCCAGTGGGACAAAACAATGAGCAGTTCTTC	CASSFLPVGQNNEQFF
TRBD2	TRBV3-1/TRBV3-2	NA	TRBJ2-3	TGTGCCAGCAGCCACTACTTAGCGGGAGGCTACACAGATACGCAGTATTTT	CASSHYLAGGYTDTQYF
NA	TRBV6-4	NA	TRBJ1-3	TGTGCCAGAACTGACTCTGGAAACACCATATATTTT	CARTDSGNTIYF
NA	TRBV7-9	NA	TRBJ2-7	TGTGCCAGCAGCTTAGCCTCCTCCGGTTACGAGCAGTACTTC	CASSLASSGYEQYF
NA	TRBV30	NA	TRBJ1-3	TGTGCCTGGAGTGGGCAGAAAAGAAACACCATATATTTT	CAWSGQKRNTIYF
NA	TRBV6-5	NA	TRBJ2-1	TGTGCCAGCAGTTACAGCTCAGGGCCCTACAATGAGCAGTTCTTC	CASSYSSGPYNEQFF
TRBD1	TRBV18	NA	TRBJ1-4	TGTGCCAGCTCACCCCCGGGACAGGGGCGGGGAAATGAAAAACTGTTTTTT	CASSPPGQGRGNEKLFF